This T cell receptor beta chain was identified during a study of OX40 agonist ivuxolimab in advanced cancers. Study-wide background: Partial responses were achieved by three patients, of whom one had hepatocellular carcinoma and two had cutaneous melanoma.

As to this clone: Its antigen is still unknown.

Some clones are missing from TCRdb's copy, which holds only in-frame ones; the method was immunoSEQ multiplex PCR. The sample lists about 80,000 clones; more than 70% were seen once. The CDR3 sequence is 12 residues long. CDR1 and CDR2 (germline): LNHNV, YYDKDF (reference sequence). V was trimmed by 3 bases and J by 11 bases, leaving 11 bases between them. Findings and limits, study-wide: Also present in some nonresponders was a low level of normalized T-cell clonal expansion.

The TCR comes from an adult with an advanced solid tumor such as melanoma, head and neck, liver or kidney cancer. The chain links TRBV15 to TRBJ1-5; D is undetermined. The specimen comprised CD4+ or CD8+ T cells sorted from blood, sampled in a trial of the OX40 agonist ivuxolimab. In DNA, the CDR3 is TGTGCCACCAGCAGTGAGGGCAGTGCCCAGCATTTT. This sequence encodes CATSSEGSAQHF.